The T cell receptor (beta chain) under discussion was sequenced for a study of brain metastases from non-small cell lung cancer. A note on this clone: Its specificity is unknown.

TCRdb's copy holds only in-frame clones and misses some; the assay was immunoSEQ multiplex PCR. The table includes a few thousand clones, about 85% detected once. With V trimmed by 4 bases and J by 6 bases, 5 bases remained unmatched. CDR3 size: 16 residues. Germline lookup yields CDR1 SGHTA and CDR2 FQGTGA. General observations from the study: Metastases had sparse T cells but largely shared repertoires with primaries.

This sequence originates from a donor at least 40 years old with non-small cell lung cancer. The sample consisted of primary lung tumor tissue. The rearrangement joins TRBV7-3 to TRBJ2-1, with 14 bases lining up with TRBD2. Written as DNA, the CDR3 is TGTGCCAGCAGCTCATATGGGACTAGCGGGGGCAATGAGCAGTTCTTC. Translated, it gives CASSSYGTSGGNEQFF. The whole variable domain, remainder taken from reference TRBV7-3 and TRBJ2-1, is GAGVSQTPSNKVTEKGKYVELRCDPISGHTALYWYRQSLGQGPEFLIYFQGTGAADDSGLPNDRFFAVRPEGSVSTLKIQRTERGDSAVYLCASSSYGTSGGNEQFFGPGTRLTVL.